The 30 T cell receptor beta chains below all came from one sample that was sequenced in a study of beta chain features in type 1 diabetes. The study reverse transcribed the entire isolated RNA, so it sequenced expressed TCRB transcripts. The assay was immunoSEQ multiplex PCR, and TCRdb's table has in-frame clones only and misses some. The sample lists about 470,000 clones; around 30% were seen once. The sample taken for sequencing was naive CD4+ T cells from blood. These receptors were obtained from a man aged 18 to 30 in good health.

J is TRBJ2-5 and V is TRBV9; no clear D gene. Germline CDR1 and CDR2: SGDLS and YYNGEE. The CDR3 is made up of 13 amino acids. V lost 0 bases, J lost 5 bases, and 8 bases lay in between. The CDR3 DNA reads TGTGCCAGCAGCGTAGGGATGAGGGAGACCCAGTACTTC. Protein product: CASSVGMRETQYF.

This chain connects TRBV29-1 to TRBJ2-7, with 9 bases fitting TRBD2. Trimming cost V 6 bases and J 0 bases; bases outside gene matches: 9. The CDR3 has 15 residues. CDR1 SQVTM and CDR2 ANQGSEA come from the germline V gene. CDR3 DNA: TGCAGCGTAGAAAGTAGCGGGAGAGGCTCCTACGAGCAGTACTTC. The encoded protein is CSVESSGRGSYEQYF.

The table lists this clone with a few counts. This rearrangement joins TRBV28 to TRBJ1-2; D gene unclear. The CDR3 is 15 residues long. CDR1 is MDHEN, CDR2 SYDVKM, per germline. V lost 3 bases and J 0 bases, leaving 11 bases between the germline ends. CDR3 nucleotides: TGTGCCAGCAGTTTCTGGTACCGCTCTAACTATGGCTACACCTTC. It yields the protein CASSFWYRSNYGYTF.

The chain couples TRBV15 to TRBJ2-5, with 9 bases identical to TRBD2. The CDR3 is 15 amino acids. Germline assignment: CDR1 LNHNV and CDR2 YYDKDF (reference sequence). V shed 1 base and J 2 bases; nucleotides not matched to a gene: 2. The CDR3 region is CATSRGLAGQETQYF. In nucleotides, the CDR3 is TGTGCCACCAGCAGAGGCCTAGCGGGGCAAGAGACCCAGTACTTC. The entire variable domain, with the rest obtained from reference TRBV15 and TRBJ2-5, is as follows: DAMVIQNPRYQVTQFGKPVTLSCSQTLNHNVMYWYQQKSSQAPKLLFHYYDKDFNNEADTPDNFQSRRPNTSFCFLDIRSPGLGDTAMYLCATSRGLAGQETQYFGPGTRLLVL.

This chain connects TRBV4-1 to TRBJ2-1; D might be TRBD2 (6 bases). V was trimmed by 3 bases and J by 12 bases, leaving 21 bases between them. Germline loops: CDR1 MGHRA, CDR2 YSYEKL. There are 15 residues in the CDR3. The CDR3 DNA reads TGCGCCAGCAGCCACGGGCCTTCGGGACTCCCGACGCAGTTCTTC. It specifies CASSHGPSGLPTQFF.

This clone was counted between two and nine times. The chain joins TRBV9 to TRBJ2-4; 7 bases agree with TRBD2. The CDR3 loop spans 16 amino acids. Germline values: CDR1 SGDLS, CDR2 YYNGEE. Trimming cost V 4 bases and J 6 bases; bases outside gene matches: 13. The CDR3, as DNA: TGTGCCAGCAGCCCGACTCGGGCTAGCGGTGGAAACATTCAGTACTTC. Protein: CASSPTRASGGNIQYF.

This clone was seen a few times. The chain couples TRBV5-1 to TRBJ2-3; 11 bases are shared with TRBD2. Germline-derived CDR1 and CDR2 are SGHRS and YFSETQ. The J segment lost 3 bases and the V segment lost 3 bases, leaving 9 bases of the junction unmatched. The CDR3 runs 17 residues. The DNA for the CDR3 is TGCGCCAGCAGCTCCGTGACTAGCGGGATTGGTACAGATACGCAGTATTTT. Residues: CASSSVTSGIGTDTQYF.

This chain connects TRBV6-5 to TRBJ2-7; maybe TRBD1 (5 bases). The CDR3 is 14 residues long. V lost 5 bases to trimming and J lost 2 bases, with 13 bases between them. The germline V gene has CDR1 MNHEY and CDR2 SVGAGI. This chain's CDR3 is CASSTLGRAYEQYF. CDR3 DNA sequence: TGTGCCAGCAGTACCCTGGGGCGAGCCTACGAGCAGTACTTC.

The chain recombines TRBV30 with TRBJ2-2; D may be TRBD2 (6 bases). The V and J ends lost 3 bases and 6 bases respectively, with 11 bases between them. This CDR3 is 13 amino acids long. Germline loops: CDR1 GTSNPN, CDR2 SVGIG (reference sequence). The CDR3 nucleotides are TGTGCCTGGAGGACTAGAGTTTCCGGGGAGCTGTTTTTT. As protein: CAWRTRVSGELFF.

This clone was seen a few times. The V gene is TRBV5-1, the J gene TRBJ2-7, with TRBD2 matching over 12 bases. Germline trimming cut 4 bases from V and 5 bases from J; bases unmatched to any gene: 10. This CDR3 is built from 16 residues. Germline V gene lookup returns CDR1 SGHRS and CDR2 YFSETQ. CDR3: CASSLNQGLAGNEQYF. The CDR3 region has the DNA TGCGCCAGCAGCCTTAATCAAGGACTAGCGGGAAACGAGCAGTACTTC.

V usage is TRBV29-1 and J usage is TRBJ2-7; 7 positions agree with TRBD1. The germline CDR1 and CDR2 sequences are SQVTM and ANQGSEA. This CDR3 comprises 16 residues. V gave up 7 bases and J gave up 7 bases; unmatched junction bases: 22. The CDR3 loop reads CSGRGDRTGLDREQYF. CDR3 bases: TGCAGCGGGCGAGGAGACCGGACAGGTTTGGATAGGGAGCAGTACTTC.

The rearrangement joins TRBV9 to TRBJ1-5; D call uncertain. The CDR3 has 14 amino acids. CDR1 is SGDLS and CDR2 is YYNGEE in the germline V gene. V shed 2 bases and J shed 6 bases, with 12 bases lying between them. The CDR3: CASSVAGVGQPQHF. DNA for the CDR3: TGTGCCAGCAGCGTCGCTGGGGTTGGTCAGCCCCAGCATTTT.

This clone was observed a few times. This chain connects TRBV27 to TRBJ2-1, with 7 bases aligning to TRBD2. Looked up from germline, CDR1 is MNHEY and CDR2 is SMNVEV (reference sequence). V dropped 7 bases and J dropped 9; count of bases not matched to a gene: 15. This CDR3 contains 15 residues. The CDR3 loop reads CASTSLGGSTSEQFF. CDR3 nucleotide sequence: TGTGCCAGCACCTCCCTTGGCGGGAGCACGAGTGAGCAGTTCTTC.

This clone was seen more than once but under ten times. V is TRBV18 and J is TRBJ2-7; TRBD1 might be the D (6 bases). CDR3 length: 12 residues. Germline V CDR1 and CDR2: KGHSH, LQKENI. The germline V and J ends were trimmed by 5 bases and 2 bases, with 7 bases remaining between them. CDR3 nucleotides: TGTGCCAGCTCAACAGGGCCCTACGAGCAGTACTTC. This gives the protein CASSTGPYEQYF.

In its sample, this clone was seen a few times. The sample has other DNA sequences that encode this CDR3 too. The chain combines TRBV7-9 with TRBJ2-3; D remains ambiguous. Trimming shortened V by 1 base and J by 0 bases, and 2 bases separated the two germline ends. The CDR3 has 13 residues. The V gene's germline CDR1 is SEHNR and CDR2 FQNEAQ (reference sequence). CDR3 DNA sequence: TGTGCCAGCAGCTTAGGGAGCACAGATACGCAGTATTTT. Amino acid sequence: CASSLGSTDTQYF.

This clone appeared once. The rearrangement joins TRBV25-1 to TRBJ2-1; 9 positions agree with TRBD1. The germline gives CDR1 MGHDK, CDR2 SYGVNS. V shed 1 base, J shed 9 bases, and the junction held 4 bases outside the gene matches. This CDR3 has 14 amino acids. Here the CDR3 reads CASSESTGGFEQFF. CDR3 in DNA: TGTGCCAGCAGTGAATCGACAGGGGGTTTTGAGCAGTTCTTC.

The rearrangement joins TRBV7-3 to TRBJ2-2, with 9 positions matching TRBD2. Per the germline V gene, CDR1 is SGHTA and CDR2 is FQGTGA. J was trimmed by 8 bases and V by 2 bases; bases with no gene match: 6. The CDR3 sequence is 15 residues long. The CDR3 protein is CASSLGLAGTGELFF. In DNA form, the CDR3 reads TGTGCCAGCAGCTTAGGGCTAGCGGGAACAGGGGAGCTGTTTTTT.

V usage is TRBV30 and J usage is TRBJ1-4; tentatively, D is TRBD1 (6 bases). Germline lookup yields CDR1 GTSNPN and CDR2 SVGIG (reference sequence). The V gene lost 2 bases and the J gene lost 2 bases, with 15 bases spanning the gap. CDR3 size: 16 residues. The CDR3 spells CAWSSTGTRTNEKLFF. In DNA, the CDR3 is TGTGCCTGGAGTTCAACAGGGACGCGGACTAATGAAAAACTGTTTTTT.

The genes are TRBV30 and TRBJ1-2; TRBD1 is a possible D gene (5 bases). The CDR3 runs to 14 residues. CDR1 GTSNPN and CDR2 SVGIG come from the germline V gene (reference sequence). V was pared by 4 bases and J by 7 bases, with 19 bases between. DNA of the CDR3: TGTGCCTGGACCATAAACAGGAGCCGCCCTGGCTACACCTTC. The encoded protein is CAWTINRSRPGYTF. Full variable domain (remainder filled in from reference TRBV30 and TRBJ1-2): SQTIHQWPATLVQPVGSPLSLECTVEGTSNPNLYWYRQAAGRGLQLLFYSVGIGQISSEVPQNLSASRPQDRQFILSSKKLLLSDSGFYLCAWTINRSRPGYTFGSGTRLTVV.

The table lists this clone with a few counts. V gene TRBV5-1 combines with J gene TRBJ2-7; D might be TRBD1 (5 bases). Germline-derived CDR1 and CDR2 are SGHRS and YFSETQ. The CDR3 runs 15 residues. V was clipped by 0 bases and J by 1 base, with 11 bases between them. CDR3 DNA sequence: TGCGCCAGCAGCTTGGAGTCAGGGCCGTCCTACGAGCAGTACTTC. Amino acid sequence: CASSLESGPSYEQYF. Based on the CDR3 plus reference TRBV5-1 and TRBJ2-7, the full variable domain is KAGVTQTPRYLIKTRGQQVTLSCSPISGHRSVSWYQQTPGQGLQFLFEYFSETQRNKGNFPGRFSGRQFSNSRSEMNVSTLELGDSALYLCASSLESGPSYEQYFGPGTRLTVT.

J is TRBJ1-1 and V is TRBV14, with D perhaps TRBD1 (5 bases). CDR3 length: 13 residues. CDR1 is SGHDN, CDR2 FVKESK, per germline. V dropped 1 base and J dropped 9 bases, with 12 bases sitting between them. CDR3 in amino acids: CASSQGLGLQAFF. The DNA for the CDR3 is TGTGCCAGCAGCCAAGGTTTGGGGCTGCAAGCTTTCTTT.

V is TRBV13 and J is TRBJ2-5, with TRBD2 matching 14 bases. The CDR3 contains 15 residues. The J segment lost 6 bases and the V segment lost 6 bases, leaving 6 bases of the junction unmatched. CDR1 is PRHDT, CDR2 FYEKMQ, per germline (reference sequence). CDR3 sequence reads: CASRPGLAGGKTQYF. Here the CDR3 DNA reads TGTGCCAGCAGACCCGGACTAGCGGGAGGAAAGACCCAGTACTTC.

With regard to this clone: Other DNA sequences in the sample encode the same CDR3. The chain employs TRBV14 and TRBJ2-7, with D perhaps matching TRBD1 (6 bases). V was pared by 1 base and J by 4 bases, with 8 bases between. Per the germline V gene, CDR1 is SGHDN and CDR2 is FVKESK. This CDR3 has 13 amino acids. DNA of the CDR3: TGTGCCAGCAGCCAAGTCAGGGGTTACGAGCAGTACTTC. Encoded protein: CASSQVRGYEQYF.

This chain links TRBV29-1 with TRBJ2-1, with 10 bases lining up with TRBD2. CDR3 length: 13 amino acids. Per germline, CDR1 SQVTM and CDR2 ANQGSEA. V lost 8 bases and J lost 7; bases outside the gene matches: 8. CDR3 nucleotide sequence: TGCAGCTGTCGGACTAGCGGTTGGAATGAGCAGTTCTTC. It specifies CSCRTSGWNEQFF.

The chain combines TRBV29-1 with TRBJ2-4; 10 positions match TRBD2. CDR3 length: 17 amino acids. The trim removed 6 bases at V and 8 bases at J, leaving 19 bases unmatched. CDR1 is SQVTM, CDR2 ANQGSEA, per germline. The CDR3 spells CSVTTWGPSGSGDIQYF. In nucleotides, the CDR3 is TGCAGCGTCACGACCTGGGGCCCTAGCGGGAGTGGGGACATTCAGTACTTC.

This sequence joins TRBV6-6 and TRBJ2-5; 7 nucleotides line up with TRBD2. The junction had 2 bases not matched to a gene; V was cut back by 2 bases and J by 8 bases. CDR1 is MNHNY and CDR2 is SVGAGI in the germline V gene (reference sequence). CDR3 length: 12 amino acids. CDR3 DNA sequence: TGTGCCAGCAGTTACCCGGGGGGAACCCAGTACTTC. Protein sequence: CASSYPGGTQYF.

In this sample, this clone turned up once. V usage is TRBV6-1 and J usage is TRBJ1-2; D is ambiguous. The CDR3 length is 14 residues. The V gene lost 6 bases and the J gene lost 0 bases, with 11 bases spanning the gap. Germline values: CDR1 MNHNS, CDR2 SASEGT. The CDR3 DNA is TGTGCCAGCAGGGCGGAGGACTCTAACTATGGCTACACCTTC. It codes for CASRAEDSNYGYTF.

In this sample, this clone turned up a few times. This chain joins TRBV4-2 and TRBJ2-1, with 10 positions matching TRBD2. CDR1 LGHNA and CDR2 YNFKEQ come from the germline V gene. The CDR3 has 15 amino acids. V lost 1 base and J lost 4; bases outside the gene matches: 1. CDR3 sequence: CASSQVSGGYNEQFF. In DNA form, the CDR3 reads TGTGCCAGCAGCCAAGTTAGCGGGGGGTACAATGAGCAGTTCTTC.

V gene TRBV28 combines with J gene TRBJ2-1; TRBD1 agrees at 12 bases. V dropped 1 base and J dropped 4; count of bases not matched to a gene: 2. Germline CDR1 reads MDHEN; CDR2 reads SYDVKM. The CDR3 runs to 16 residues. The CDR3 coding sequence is TGTGCCAGCAGTTTATTGGGACAGGGGGCTTACAATGAGCAGTTCTTC. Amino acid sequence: CASSLLGQGAYNEQFF.

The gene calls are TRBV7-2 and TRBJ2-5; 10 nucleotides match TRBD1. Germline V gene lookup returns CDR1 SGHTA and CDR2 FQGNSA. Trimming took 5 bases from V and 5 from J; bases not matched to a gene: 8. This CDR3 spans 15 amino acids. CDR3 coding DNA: TGTGCCAGCAGCATCGACAGGGGGCGGCGGGAGACCCAGTACTTC. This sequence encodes CASSIDRGRRETQYF.